This T cell receptor beta chain was observed in a study of CD8 T cells in Susac syndrome. Reverse transcription used about 0.45 to 1 ug RNA and random hexamers. The amplification used immunoSEQ multiplex PCR on TCR beta CDR3; it spanned 54 Vbeta and 13 Jbeta. TCRdb itself ran the immunoSEQ multiplex PCR reads through MiXCR, one entry per CDR3 protein. The data contain 140,000 to 150,000 distinct CDR3 sequences, about 95% of them singletons. CD8+ and CD4+ T cells were negatively isolated; TEMRA cells were FACS-enriched. CDR3 length: 15 amino acids. After removal of 1 base from V and 7 bases from J, the junction contained 7 bases not matched to a gene. Germline-derived CDR1 and CDR2 are KGHSH and LQKENI.

The receptor comes from a human donor with multiple sclerosis. The sequenced material came from CD4+ T cells from PBMCs. The chain uses TRBV18 and TRBJ1-2; 9 bases fit TRBD1. The CDR3 sequence: CASSPQGQGSPGYTF. The CDR3 DNA reads as TGTGCCAGCTCACCACAGGGACAGGGTAGTCCTGGCTACACCTTC.